The 10 T cell receptor beta chains given below trace back to one sample, sequenced in a study of neoadjuvant nivolumab and ipilimumab in lung cancer. This table comes from immunoSEQ multiplex PCR, and its TCRdb copy is limited to in-frame clones, with some not included. In the table there are about 3,600 clones, around 75% of which are singletons. The sequencing here drew on peripheral blood, taken after neoadjuvant nivolumab, alone or with ipilimumab, at or shortly before surgery. Receptors originate from an adult with non-small cell lung cancer.

The chain uses TRBV6-1 and TRBJ1-1; no clear D gene. V lost 8 bases, J lost 7 bases, and 17 bases lay in between. Germline V CDR1 and CDR2: MNHNS, SASEGT. This CDR3 has 13 residues. The CDR3 coding sequence is TGTGCCAGCGGTGTACAGAGAACGGGTGAAGCTTTCTTT. Translation gives CASGVQRTGEAFF.

This clone was recorded a few times. The chain couples TRBV7-9 to TRBJ2-7; D is unclear. From germline, CDR1 is SEHNR and CDR2 FQNEAQ (reference sequence). V was shortened by 2 bases and J by 0 bases, with 5 bases between the two germline ends. The CDR3 length is 13 residues. CDR3 nucleotides: TGTGCCAGCAGCTTATCCAGCTCCTACGAGCAGTACTTC. It translates to CASSLSSSYEQYF.

The rearrangement uses TRBV29-1 and TRBJ2-7; D is undetermined. The V gene's germline CDR1 is SQVTM and CDR2 ANQGSEA. This CDR3 comprises 12 residues. V lost 4 bases and J 3 bases, leaving 10 bases between the germline ends. Here the CDR3 reads CSVAGSHYEQYF. In DNA, the CDR3 is TGCAGCGTTGCGGGCAGCCACTACGAGCAGTACTTC.

This clone was counted only a few times. The genes are TRBV30 and TRBJ1-1; D is undetermined. Germline CDR1 GTSNPN, CDR2 SVGIG (reference sequence). V lost 5 bases and J 8 bases, leaving 15 bases between the germline ends. CDR3 length: 12 amino acids. The CDR3 protein is CAWAFGEGEAFF. The CDR3 bases are TGTGCCTGGGCGTTTGGCGAGGGCGAAGCTTTCTTT. Combining the CDR3 with reference TRBV30 and TRBJ1-1 gives the whole variable domain SQTIHQWPATLVQPVGSPLSLECTVEGTSNPNLYWYRQAAGRGLQLLFYSVGIGQISSEVPQNLSASRPQDRQFILSSKKLLLSDSGFYLCAWAFGEGEAFFGQGTRLTVV.

V is TRBV10-3 and J is TRBJ2-3; 11 nucleotides match TRBD2. The CDR3 contains 14 residues. The ends lost 7 bases at V and 3 bases at J; junction bases unmatched: 3. The germline CDR1 and CDR2 sequences are ENHRY and SYGVKD. CDR3 sequence (DNA): TGTGCCATCATGGGGACTAGCGGAACAGATACGCAGTATTTT. Its translation is CAIMGTSGTDTQYF.

Only a few counts were recorded for this clone. This chain connects TRBV19 to TRBJ2-1, with 7 positions matching TRBD2. CDR3 length: 15 amino acids. The germline V gene encodes CDR1 LNHDA and CDR2 SQIVND (reference sequence). The J segment lost 2 bases and the V segment lost 3 bases, leaving 4 bases of the junction unmatched. The CDR3 protein is CASSIGGVAYNEQFF. CDR3 DNA sequence: TGTGCCAGTAGTATTGGGGGGGTGGCCTACAATGAGCAGTTCTTC.

The chain employs TRBV5-1 and TRBJ2-5; D call uncertain. This CDR3 has 12 amino acids. Per the germline V gene, CDR1 is SGHRS and CDR2 is YFSETQ. Deletions cut 4 bases from V and 1 base from J, with 5 bases between. CDR3 residues: CASSPGQETQYF. The CDR3 coding sequence is TGCGCCAGCAGCCCGGGCCAAGAGACCCAGTACTTC. Full variable domain (missing parts from reference TRBV5-1 and TRBJ2-5): KAGVTQTPRYLIKTRGQQVTLSCSPISGHRSVSWYQQTPGQGLQFLFEYFSETQRNKGNFPGRFSGRQFSNSRSEMNVSTLELGDSALYLCASSPGQETQYFGPGTRLLVL.

The chain recombines TRBV28 with TRBJ2-1, with D tentatively TRBD2 (6 bases). The CDR3 is made up of 14 amino acids. Germline V CDR1 and CDR2: MDHEN, SYDVKM. Trimming cost V 6 bases and J 4 bases, with 13 bases left between them. For the CDR3, the DNA is TGTGCCAGCAGGAATCCCGGGACTTACAATGAGCAGTTCTTC. Translated: CASRNPGTYNEQFF.

The genes are TRBV2 and TRBJ2-2; tentatively, D is TRBD1 (5 bases). V lost 7 bases and J 4 bases, leaving 13 bases between the germline ends. CDR3 size: 14 residues. The germline V gene has CDR1 SNHLY and CDR2 FYNNEI. CDR3 bases: TGTGCCAGCACCGAATCGACAGTCACCGGGGAGCTGTTTTTT. Translating gives CASTESTVTGELFF.

This chain joins TRBV9 and TRBJ1-4, with a tentative D call TRBD1 (5 bases). Germline assignment: CDR1 SGDLS and CDR2 YYNGEE. Trimming left V 0 bases short and J 7 bases short, with 19 bases between. The CDR3 length is 17 residues. The CDR3 spells CASSVAARGGGGEKLFF. The CDR3 nucleotides read TGTGCCAGCAGCGTAGCTGCCCGCGGGGGGGGAGGTGAAAAACTGTTTTTT.